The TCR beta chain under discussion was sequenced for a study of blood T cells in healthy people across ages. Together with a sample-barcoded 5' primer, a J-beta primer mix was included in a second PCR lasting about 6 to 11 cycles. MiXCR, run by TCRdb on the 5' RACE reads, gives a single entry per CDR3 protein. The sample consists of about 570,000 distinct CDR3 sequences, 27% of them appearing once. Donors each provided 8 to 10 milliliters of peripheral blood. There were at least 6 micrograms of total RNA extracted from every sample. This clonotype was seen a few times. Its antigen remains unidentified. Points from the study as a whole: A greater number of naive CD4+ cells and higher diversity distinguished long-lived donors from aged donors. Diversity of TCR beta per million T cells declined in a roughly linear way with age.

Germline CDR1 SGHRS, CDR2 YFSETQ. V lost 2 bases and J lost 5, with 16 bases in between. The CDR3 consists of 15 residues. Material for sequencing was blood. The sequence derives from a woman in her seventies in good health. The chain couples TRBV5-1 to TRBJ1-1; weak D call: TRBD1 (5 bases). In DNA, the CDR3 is TGCGCCAGCAGCTTAGGGTTCGGGGGGGAAACTGAAGCTTTCTTT. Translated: CASSLGFGGETEAFF.